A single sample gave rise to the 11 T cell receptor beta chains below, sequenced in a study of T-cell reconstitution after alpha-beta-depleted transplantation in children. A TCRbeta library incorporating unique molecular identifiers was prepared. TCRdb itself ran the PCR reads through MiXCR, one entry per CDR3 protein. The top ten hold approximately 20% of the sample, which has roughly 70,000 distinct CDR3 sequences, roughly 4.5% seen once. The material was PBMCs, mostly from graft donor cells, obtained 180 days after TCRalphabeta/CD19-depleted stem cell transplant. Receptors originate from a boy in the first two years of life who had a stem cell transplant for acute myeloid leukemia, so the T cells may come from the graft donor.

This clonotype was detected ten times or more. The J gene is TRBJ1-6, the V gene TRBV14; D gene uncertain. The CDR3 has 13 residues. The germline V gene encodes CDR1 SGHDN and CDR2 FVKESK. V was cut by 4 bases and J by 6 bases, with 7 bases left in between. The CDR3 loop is CASSRPCNSPLHF. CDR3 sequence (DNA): TGTGCCAGCAGCCGCCCCTGTAATTCACCCCTCCACTTT.

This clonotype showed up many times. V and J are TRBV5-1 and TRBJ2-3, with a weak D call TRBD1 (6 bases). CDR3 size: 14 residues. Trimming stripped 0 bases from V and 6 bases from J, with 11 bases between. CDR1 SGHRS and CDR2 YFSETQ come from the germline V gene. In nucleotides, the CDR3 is TGCGCCAGCAGCTTGGACAGGGTGGAGGATACGCAGTATTTT. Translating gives CASSLDRVEDTQYF.

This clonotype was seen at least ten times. The CDR3: CASSLSGTGNYGYTF. Here the CDR3 DNA reads TGCGCCAGCAGCTTATCCGGGACAGGGAACTATGGCTACACCTTC. V and J are TRBV5-1 and TRBJ1-2, with 9 bases aligning to TRBD1. The germline V gene has CDR1 SGHRS and CDR2 YFSETQ. The junction had 4 bases not matched to a gene; V was cut back by 2 bases and J by 2 bases. The CDR3 totals 15 residues.

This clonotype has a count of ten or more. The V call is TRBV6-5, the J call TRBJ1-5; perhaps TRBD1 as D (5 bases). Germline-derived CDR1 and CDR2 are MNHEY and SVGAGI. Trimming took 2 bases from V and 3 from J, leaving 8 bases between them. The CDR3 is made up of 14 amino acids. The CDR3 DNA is TGTGCCAGCAGTTACGACAGATTCAATCAGCCCCAGCATTTT. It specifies CASSYDRFNQPQHF.

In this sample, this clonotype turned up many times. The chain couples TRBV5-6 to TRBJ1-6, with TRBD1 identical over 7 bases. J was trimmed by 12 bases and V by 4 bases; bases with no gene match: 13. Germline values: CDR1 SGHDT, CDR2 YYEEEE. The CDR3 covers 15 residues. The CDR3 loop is CASSTWTGRTGPLHF. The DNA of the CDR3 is TGTGCCAGCAGCACCTGGACAGGCCGAACAGGACCCCTCCACTTT.

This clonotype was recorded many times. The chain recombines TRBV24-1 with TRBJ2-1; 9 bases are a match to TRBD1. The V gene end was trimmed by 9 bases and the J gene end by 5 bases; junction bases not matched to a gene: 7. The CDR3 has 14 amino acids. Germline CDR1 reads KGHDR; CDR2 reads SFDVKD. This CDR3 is CATHSGQGDNEQFF. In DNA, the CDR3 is TGTGCCACCCACTCGGGACAGGGAGACAATGAGCAGTTCTTC.

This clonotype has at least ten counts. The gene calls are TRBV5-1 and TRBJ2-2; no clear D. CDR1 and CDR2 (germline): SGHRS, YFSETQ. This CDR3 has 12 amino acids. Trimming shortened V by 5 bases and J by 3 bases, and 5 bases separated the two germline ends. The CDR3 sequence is CASSRYTGELFF. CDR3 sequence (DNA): TGCGCCAGCAGTCGGTACACCGGGGAGCTGTTTTTT.

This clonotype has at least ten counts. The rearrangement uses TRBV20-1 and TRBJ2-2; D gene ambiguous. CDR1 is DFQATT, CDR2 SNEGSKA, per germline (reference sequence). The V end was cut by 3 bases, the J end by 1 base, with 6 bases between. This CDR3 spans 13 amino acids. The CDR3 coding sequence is TGCAGTGCTAGTTGGGGGAACACCGGGGAGCTGTTTTTT. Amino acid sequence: CSASWGNTGELFF.

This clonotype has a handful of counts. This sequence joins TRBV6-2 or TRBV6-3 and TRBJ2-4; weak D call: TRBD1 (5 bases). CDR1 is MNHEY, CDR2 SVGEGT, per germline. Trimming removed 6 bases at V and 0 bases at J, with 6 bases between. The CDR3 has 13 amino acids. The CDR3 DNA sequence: TGTGCCAGCAGAACAGGAGCCAAAAACATTCAGTACTTC. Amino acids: CASRTGAKNIQYF.

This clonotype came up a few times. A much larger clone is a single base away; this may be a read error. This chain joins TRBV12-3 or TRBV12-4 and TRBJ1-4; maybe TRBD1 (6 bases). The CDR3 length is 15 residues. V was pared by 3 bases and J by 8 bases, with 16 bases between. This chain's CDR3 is CASSLGGGPGEKLFF. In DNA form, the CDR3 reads TGTGCCAGCAGTTTGGGGGGGGGCCCCGGAGAAAAACTGTTTTTT.

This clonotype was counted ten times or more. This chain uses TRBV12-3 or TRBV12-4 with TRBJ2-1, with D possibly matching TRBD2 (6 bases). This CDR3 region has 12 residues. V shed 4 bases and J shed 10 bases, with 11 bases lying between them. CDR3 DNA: TGTGCCAGCAGTTACCCCGCGGGGGAGCAGTTCTTC. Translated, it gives CASSYPAGEQFF.